Listed here is a single T cell receptor beta chain. Germline trimming cut 5 bases from V and 7 bases from J; bases unmatched to any gene: 8. CDR3 length: 16 residues. The germline gives CDR1 SGHAT, CDR2 FQNNGV. These data originate in a study of control samples from healthy donors and cancer patients. Sequencing used immunoSEQ multiplex PCR; TCRdb keeps in-frame clones, though not all of them. The sample holds approximately 97,000 clones, under 95% seen once. The clonotype comes from a woman between 18 and 29 years old in good health. Source material: blood. The gene calls are TRBV11-2 and TRBJ2-7; TRBD2 matches 16 bases. The chain's CDR3 is CASSRGLAGGPGEQYF. CDR3 nucleotide sequence: TGTGCCAGCAGCCGGGGACTAGCGGGAGGGCCGGGGGAGCAGTACTTC.